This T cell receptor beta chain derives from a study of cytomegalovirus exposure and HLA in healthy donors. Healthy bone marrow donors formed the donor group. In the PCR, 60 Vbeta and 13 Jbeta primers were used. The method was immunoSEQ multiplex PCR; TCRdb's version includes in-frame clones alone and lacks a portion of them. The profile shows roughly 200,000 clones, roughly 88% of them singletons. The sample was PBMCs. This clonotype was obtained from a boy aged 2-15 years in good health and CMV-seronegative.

The CDR3 reads CASRLGDTGELFF. In DNA, the CDR3 is TGTGCCAGCAGGCTAGGGGACACCGGGGAGCTGTTTTTT. The chain uses TRBV6-6 and TRBJ2-2, with D possibly matching TRBD1 (5 bases). CDR1 MNHNY and CDR2 SVGAGI come from the germline V gene (reference sequence). The CDR3 has 13 residues. V was pared by 6 bases and J by 3 bases, with 8 bases between.